The clone carrying this T cell receptor (beta chain) was seen only a few times. Primers used in a second PCR of about 7 to 12 cycles were a sample-barcoded 5' primer and a J-beta primer mix. Each cDNA molecule, via a template-switch adaptor with 12 random nucleotides, was tagged. TCRdb passed the 5' RACE reads through MiXCR, listing each CDR3 protein once. This sample has 1.5 million to 2 million distinct CDR3 sequences, with 49% found just once. The CDR3 contains 12 residues. The V gene's germline CDR1 is DFQATT and CDR2 SNEGSKA (reference sequence). The germline V and J ends were trimmed by 6 bases and 5 bases, with 13 bases remaining between them. The source of the sample is a study of blood T cells in healthy people across ages.

The chain recombines TRBV20-1 with TRBJ2-5; no definite D call. Specimen: blood. The origin of this receptor is a woman in her thirties or forties in good health. The chain's CDR3 is CSAYLGSETQYF. CDR3 in DNA: TGCAGTGCCTACTTGGGATCCGAGACCCAGTACTTC.